This TCR beta chain was captured in a study of radiation and T cells in renal cell carcinoma. The repertoire was sequenced with immunoSEQ multiplex PCR; TCRdb's copy has only in-frame clones and lacks some. Here the sample spans some 95,000 clones, approximately 86% being singletons. This CDR3 is built from 14 residues. V shed 8 bases, J shed 3 bases, and the junction held 4 bases outside the gene matches. The germline gives CDR1 SGHTA, CDR2 FQGNSA. Time point meaning: baseline pretreatment blood. Treatment: 15 Gy SBRT to primary tumor, nephrectomy 4 weeks later. Serial blood draws occurred at baseline and 2 and 4 weeks post-SBRT.

The chain couples TRBV7-2 to TRBJ2-1, with 10 bases aligning to TRBD1. The sequence derives from a man in his forties or fifties with renal cell carcinoma. The sequenced sample was blood, obtained from a patient whose treatment included radiotherapy and nephrectomy. The CDR3 is CASATGGNYNEQFF. For the CDR3, the DNA is TGTGCCAGCGCGACAGGGGGCAACTACAATGAGCAGTTCTTC. Using reference TRBV7-2 and TRBJ2-1 for the parts outside the CDR3, the full variable domain is GAGVSQSPSNKVTEKGKDVELRCDPISGHTALYWYRQSLGQGLEFLIYFQGNSAPDKSGLPSDRFSAERTGGSVSTLTIQRTQQEDSAVYLCASATGGNYNEQFFGPGTRLTVL.